The subject of this entry is one TCR beta chain. This sample was taken from a study of blood T cell repertoires in COVID-19. Study-wide context: T cells, B-cell-depleted T cells, or PBMCs supplied cDNA or gDNA.

The germline V and J ends were trimmed by 3 bases and 4 bases, with 9 bases remaining between them. The CDR3 runs to 13 residues. In germline, CDR1 is SGHNT, CDR2 YENEEA. Some clones are missing from TCRdb's copy, which holds only in-frame ones; the method was immunoSEQ multiplex PCR. The sample consists of tens of thousands of clones, around 93% of them appearing once. Source material: peripheral blood. The chain uses TRBV11-3 and TRBJ2-5, with D possibly being TRBD1 (5 bases). The TCR comes from a woman aged 60-75 years with active COVID-19. The CDR3 DNA reads TGTGCCAGCAGCTTCTCGGACACAGAGACCCAGTACTTC. Its protein product is CASSFSDTETQYF.